What follows are 24 T cell receptor beta chains derived from one specimen sequenced in a study of beta chain features in type 1 diabetes (dated by TCRdb to the late 2010s). The library was generated by the immunoSEQ multiplex PCR assay. The High Capacity cDNA Reverse Transcription Kit was used to reverse transcribe all of the isolated RNA, meaning that expressed TCRB transcripts were what got sequenced. TCRdb's version of the immuneACCESS table is confined to in-frame rearrangements and falls short of the full clone set. An unresolved V gene accounts for under half of the shortfall where checked; the remainder is of unknown origin. The sample table shows 130,000 or so clones, and roughly 17% are seen once. 2% to 3% of the sample comes from the top ten. Their recognized antigens are unknown. Here is what the overall study found, with its caveats: In all four CD4+ subsets, TCRB CDR3 length was moderately but significantly shorter in type 1 diabetes patients.

Sequencing used central memory CD4+ T cells from blood. The receptors derive from a man between 18 and 29 years old with type 1 diabetes.

This chain links TRBV29-1 with TRBJ2-3; 10 bases are a match to TRBD2. V dropped 4 bases and J dropped 2; count of bases not matched to a gene: 3. Germline CDR1 is SQVTM and CDR2 is ANQGSEA. This CDR3 has 14 residues. CDR3 amino acids: CSVALAGNTDTQYF. The CDR3 nucleotides read TGCAGCGTTGCACTAGCGGGGAACACAGATACGCAGTATTTT.

The V gene is TRBV2, the J gene TRBJ1-6; D ambiguous. From germline, CDR1 is SNHLY and CDR2 FYNNEI. The V gene lost 2 bases and the J gene lost 3 bases, with 11 bases spanning the gap. The CDR3 sequence is 16 residues long. Here the CDR3 DNA reads TGTGCCAGCAGTGAACGGCAGGTTAACTATAATTCACCCCTCCACTTT. Its protein product is CASSERQVNYNSPLHF.

The chain joins TRBV7-2 to TRBJ2-7, with 9 bases identical to TRBD1. The CDR3 is 16 residues long. After removal of 5 bases from V and 2 bases from J, the junction contained 10 bases not matched to a gene. The germline CDR1 and CDR2 sequences are SGHTA and FQGNSA. CDR3 protein: CASSRGQGLVTYEQYF. For the CDR3, the DNA is TGTGCCAGCAGCCGGGGACAGGGTCTAGTAACCTACGAGCAGTACTTC.

The chain joins TRBV27 to TRBJ2-7, with TRBD1 matching 10 bases. CDR1 is MNHEY and CDR2 is SMNVEV in the germline V gene (reference sequence). The ends lost 3 bases at V and 6 bases at J; junction bases unmatched: 5. This CDR3 has 14 residues. The CDR3 sequence is CASSFLGTGAEQYF. The CDR3 DNA is TGTGCCAGCAGTTTCCTCGGGACAGGGGCCGAGCAGTACTTC.

This clone was detected many times. The chain joins TRBV9 to TRBJ1-2, with 7 bases matching TRBD1. The CDR3 extends over 14 amino acids. V was pared by 4 bases and J by 8 bases, with 11 bases of the junction left unmatched. Looked up from germline, CDR1 is SGDLS and CDR2 is YYNGEE. The CDR3 is CASSSQQGLEGYTF. For the CDR3, the DNA is TGTGCCAGCAGCTCCCAACAGGGGCTAGAGGGCTACACCTTC.

The genes are TRBV29-1 and TRBJ1-4; no clear D. V shed 4 bases and J shed 0 bases, with 6 bases lying between them. The CDR3 length is 13 residues. Germline CDR1 and CDR2: SQVTM and ANQGSEA. This CDR3 reads CSVGRATNEKLFF. CDR3 nucleotide sequence: TGCAGCGTTGGCCGGGCAACTAATGAAAAACTGTTTTTT.

The rearrangement joins TRBV5-4 to TRBJ2-5; D tentatively reads TRBD1 or TRBD2 (5 bases each). The CDR3 extends over 15 amino acids. The germline V gene has CDR1 SGHNT and CDR2 YYREEE (reference sequence). Trimming stripped 3 bases from V and 1 base from J, with 13 bases between. The CDR3 loop is CASSSGKGTQETQYF. CDR3 nucleotide sequence: TGTGCCAGCAGCTCGGGAAAAGGGACCCAAGAGACCCAGTACTTC.

J is TRBJ2-5 and V is TRBV9; D remains unclear. The germline V gene encodes CDR1 SGDLS and CDR2 YYNGEE. V was cut by 2 bases and J by 2 bases, with 7 bases left in between. The CDR3 contains 13 residues. In DNA form, the CDR3 reads TGTGCCAGCAGCGTCGGGTATCAAGAGACCCAGTACTTC. This codes for CASSVGYQETQYF. The whole variable domain, remainder taken from reference TRBV9 and TRBJ2-5, is DSGVTQTPKHLITATGQRVTLRCSPRSGDLSVYWYQQSLDQGLQFLIQYYNGEERAKGNILERFSAQQFPDLHSELNLSSLELGDSALYFCASSVGYQETQYFGPGTRLLVL.

This clone was detected only a few times. The V call is TRBV25-1, the J call TRBJ1-2, with D possibly matching TRBD1 (6 bases). There are 12 residues in the CDR3. Germline V gene sequence: CDR1 MGHDK, CDR2 SYGVNS. Deletions cut 5 bases from V and 10 bases from J, with 14 bases between. The CDR3, as DNA: TGTGCCAGCAGTCTGACAGGAGATCTCTACACCTTC. Translating it yields CASSLTGDLYTF.

This clone was found a few times. The CDR3 spells CASSGPGGAYEQYF. CDR3 in DNA: TGTGCCAGCAGCGGGCCCGGCGGAGCCTACGAGCAGTACTTC. The rearrangement links TRBV9 to TRBJ2-7; no reliable D call. The CDR3 is made up of 14 amino acids. CDR1 SGDLS and CDR2 YYNGEE come from the germline V gene. Trimming pared 3 bases from V and 2 bases from J, leaving 12 bases between.

The chain has TRBV7-2 and TRBJ2-3, with 7 bases lining up with TRBD2. This CDR3 has 15 amino acids. CDR1 and CDR2 from the germline V gene are SGHTA and FQGNSA. V shed 4 bases and J 0 bases; nucleotides not matched to a gene: 4. This chain's CDR3 is CASSSREGSTDTQYF. In DNA, the CDR3 is TGTGCCAGCAGCTCGAGGGAGGGTAGCACAGATACGCAGTATTTT.

This sequence joins TRBV4-3 and TRBJ2-4; no firm D call. This CDR3 comprises 17 residues. Deletions cut 0 bases from V and 4 bases from J, with 16 bases between. Germline V gene sequence: CDR1 LGHNA, CDR2 YSLEER. The CDR3 region is CASSQDGSTFNKNIQYF. The CDR3 DNA follows: TGCGCCAGCAGCCAAGATGGGTCCACTTTTAATAAAAACATTCAGTACTTC.

In its sample, this clone was seen a few times. The rearrangement links TRBV2 to TRBJ2-7, with D possibly matching TRBD2 (6 bases). Germline-derived CDR1 and CDR2 are SNHLY and FYNNEI. The V end lost 6 bases, the J end lost 0 bases, and 15 bases lay between the germline ends. The CDR3 is 15 residues long. CDR3 loop: CASRKDSGPSYEQYF. As DNA, the CDR3 is TGTGCCAGCAGGAAGGATAGCGGTCCCTCCTACGAGCAGTACTTC. Full variable domain (outside the CDR3, taken from reference TRBV2 and TRBJ2-7): EPEVTQTPSHQVTQMGQEVILRCVPISNHLYFYWYRQILGQKVEFLVSFYNNEISEKSEIFDDQFSVERPDGSNFTLKIRSTKLEDSAMYFCASRKDSGPSYEQYFGPGTRLTVT.

The chain couples TRBV11-3 to TRBJ1-1; the match to TRBD1 covers 7 bases. The CDR3 spans 17 residues. The J segment lost 3 bases and the V segment lost 5 bases, leaving 15 bases of the junction unmatched. CDR1 is SGHNT, CDR2 YENEEA, per germline. Here the CDR3 reads CASSQGGLGVHDTEAFF. The DNA of the CDR3 is TGTGCCAGCAGCCAAGGGGGCTTGGGGGTTCACGACACTGAAGCTTTCTTT.

This clone has more than one count but fewer than ten. CDR3 amino acids: CASSEQPGLSTDTQYF. CDR3 in DNA: TGTGCCAGCAGTGAACAACCGGGACTGAGCACAGATACGCAGTATTTT. This chain joins TRBV25-1 and TRBJ2-3; tentative D call: TRBD2 (6 bases). Trimming took 2 bases from V and 0 from J, leaving 12 bases between them. The CDR3 runs 16 residues. Germline V gives CDR1 MGHDK, CDR2 SYGVNS.

The rearrangement joins TRBV7-2 to TRBJ2-3, with D unresolved. CDR3 size: 14 residues. CDR1 and CDR2 from the germline V gene are SGHTA and FQGNSA. V was cut by 2 bases and J by 5 bases, with 11 bases left in between. DNA of the CDR3: TGTGCCAGCAGCTTAAGCCCCAGAGGAGATACGCAGTATTTT. It specifies CASSLSPRGDTQYF. Full variable domain (missing parts from reference TRBV7-2 and TRBJ2-3): GAGVSQSPSNKVTEKGKDVELRCDPISGHTALYWYRQSLGQGLEFLIYFQGNSAPDKSGLPSDRFSAERTGGSVSTLTIQRTQQEDSAVYLCASSLSPRGDTQYFGPGTRLTVL.

The V and J genes are TRBV4-1 and TRBJ2-1, with TRBD2 as a possible D gene (6 bases). The CDR3 length is 15 residues. Per germline, CDR1 MGHRA and CDR2 YSYEKL. V shed 1 base and J shed 2 bases, with 9 bases lying between them. CDR3 sequence (DNA): TGCGCCAGCAGCCAAGGCGGGGAACCCTACAATGAGCAGTTCTTC. Protein sequence: CASSQGGEPYNEQFF.

The chain employs TRBV29-1 and TRBJ1-4; tentative D call: TRBD1 (6 bases). V gave up 3 bases and J gave up 4 bases, with 12 bases separating them. Germline V gene lookup returns CDR1 SQVTM and CDR2 ANQGSEA. This CDR3 region has 14 residues. CDR3 region: CSVDFGRGNEKLFF. The CDR3 DNA follows: TGCAGCGTTGATTTTGGCAGGGGTAATGAAAAACTGTTTTTT.

This chain connects TRBV15 to TRBJ1-2, with D hard to call. Trimming left V 5 bases short and J 1 base short, with 5 bases between. The CDR3 is 12 amino acids. The germline V gene has CDR1 LNHNV and CDR2 YYDKDF (reference sequence). The CDR3 DNA sequence: TGTGCCACCAGCGAAGATAACTATGGCTACACCTTC. It is translated as CATSEDNYGYTF.

The chain employs TRBV12-2 and TRBJ2-1; TRBD2 is the table's D call and was not checked against the DNA. TRBV12-2 is deemed a pseudogene. The length of the CDR3 is 20 residues. CDR3 sequence reads: CASRILAGGPPVSSYNEQFF. The CDR3 bases are TGTGCAAGTCGCATTCTAGCGGGAGGGCCTCCCGTCTCGTCCTACAATGAGCAGTTCTTC.

Sample share makes this clone medium-sized. Other nucleotide sequences in the sample specify the same CDR3. The chain recombines TRBV25-1 with TRBJ2-3; TRBD2 matches 7 bases. Germline CDR1 and CDR2: MGHDK and SYGVNS. J gave up 5 bases and V 5 bases, and 4 bases lay outside the gene matches. The CDR3 extends over 13 amino acids. CDR3 in DNA: TGTGCCAGCAGTCAACTAGCGCGAGATACGCAGTATTTT. It is translated as CASSQLARDTQYF.

Of note for this clone: A far larger clone is only one base removed, so a read error is likely. The rearrangement joins TRBV7-2 to TRBJ2-1, with D tentatively TRBD2 (7 bases). The V gene's germline CDR1 is SGHTA and CDR2 FQGNSA. CDR3 length: 12 residues. V dropped 5 bases and J dropped 10 bases, with 12 bases sitting between them. Here the CDR3 DNA reads TGTGCCAGCAGCCGAACGGGGGGCGAGCAGTTCTTC. Its translation is CASSRTGGEQFF.

There are a few counts of this clone. J is TRBJ2-2 and V is TRBV19; 7 bases fit TRBD2. V was clipped by 7 bases and J by 0 bases; unmatched bases: 5. Germline values: CDR1 LNHDA, CDR2 SQIVND (reference sequence). The CDR3 sequence is 15 residues long. This chain's CDR3 is CASKGGSANTGELFF. The CDR3 DNA sequence: TGTGCCAGTAAGGGAGGGAGCGCGAACACCGGGGAGCTGTTTTTT.

The genes are TRBV7-2 and TRBJ1-5; the D is unclear. The CDR3 is made up of 13 amino acids. V gave up 7 bases and J gave up 4 bases, with 11 bases separating them. Germline values: CDR1 SGHTA, CDR2 FQGNSA. CDR3 nucleotide sequence: TGTGCCAGCACCCCTTGGGGAAATCAGCCCCAGCATTTT. Its translation: CASTPWGNQPQHF.